The rows below give T cell receptor beta chains drawn from one sample of a study of T-cell reconstitution after alpha-beta-depleted transplantation in children. TCRdb fed the PCR reads into MiXCR, producing one record per CDR3 protein. The data show roughly 89,000 distinct CDR3 sequences, about 12% seen once. The sample in question was PBMCs from the stem cell graft donor, obtained from the stem cell graft. The receptors here all came from a human donor who donated a stem cell graft to a child with inherited bone marrow failure. Both conserved end residues are part of each CDR3. Fields, in order: V gene, CDR3 protein.

>TRBV11-1
CASSRNPGQGFYNEQFF
>TRBV5-1
CASSVTGSSYEQYF
>TRBV10-3
CAISGDREETQYF
>TRBV20-1
CSSGLAGGSTDTQYF
>TRBV5-4
CASSRTGDLLHF
>TRBV7-3
CASSPRGTAAGELFF
>TRBV5-5
CASSRGRGPEAFF
>TRBV9
CASSVEVGNSPLHF
>TRBV20-1
CSVGGYTNTGELFF
>TRBV5-4
CASSSKGGEHTGELFF
>TRBV28
CASHRGLAGANVLTF
>TRBV29-1
CSVFRDRGLGETQYF
>TRBV6-1
CASSRKISTGGFSPLHF
>TRBV9
CASSSRGGRGTDTQYF
>TRBV7-2
CASSSRGANSPLHF
>TRBV29-1
CSATGASYNEQFF
>TRBV30
CAWSMVSGGSGEQFF
>TRBV30
CAWSLGQGVDEQYF
>TRBV12-3/TRBV12-4
CASSFGGAEFF
>TRBV10-3
CAISKDRDSYEQYF
>TRBV7-2
CASSETGTSGSWEQFF
>TRBV12-3/TRBV12-4
CASSRGAAYGYTF
>TRBV7-2
CASSPRTGREETQYF
>TRBV20-1
CSAQSSSYNSPLHF
>TRBV24-1
CATSDFHRPGCSYEQYF
>TRBV29-1
CSVEDSNYEQYF
>TRBV7-9
CASSLAAGTRMNTEAFF
>TRBV9
CASSTRERNTEAFF
>TRBV4-3
CASSQSPNWSLYEQYF
>TRBV20-1
CSAAPAGNQPQHF
>TRBV9
CASSARTDSPLHF
>TRBV28
CASREDFTQYF
>TRBV24-1
CATSDPTSPIYNEQFF
>TRBV27
CASSSGTQGETQYF
>TRBV4-3
CASSRDLRGTEAFF
>TRBV27
CASSLSGVDGYTF
>TRBV13
CASSSPGQSNYGYTF
>TRBV7-2
CASSPRGRTSGANVLTF
>TRBV6-2/TRBV6-3
CASTRYTAKNIQYF
>TRBV5-1
CASSPQSGSGANVLTF
>TRBV7-3
CASSAGQTTEAFF
>TRBV4-3
CASSQVSGGAGDTQYF
>TRBV7-2
CASSLGGAGKDTQYF
>TRBV20-1
CSAGGGSYNSPLHF
>TRBV5-1
CASSLTLSGYNEQFF
>TRBV4-3
CASSQDGRSNQPQHF
>TRBV21-1
CASSKAGTGELFF
>TRBV12-3/TRBV12-4
CASSPSGVINEKLFF
>TRBV12-3/TRBV12-4
CASSPSGQMNTEAFF
>TRBV19
CASSISVEGTSYEQYF
>TRBV7-2
CASSPVLGTGELFF
>TRBV3-1
CASSQGRSRDTQYF
>TRBV20-1
CSASAVVNMKTFF
>TRBV5-1
CASSLEATSSNTQYF
>TRBV12-3/TRBV12-4
CASSPTSNEQFF
>TRBV20-1
CSATTSGRAQGTDTQYF
>TRBV5-1
CASSWGDWNNEQFF
>TRBV12-3/TRBV12-4
CASKASSLSYEQYF